This entry lists 4 T cell receptor beta chains sequenced from one sample in a study of blood T cell repertoires in COVID-19. Sequencing used immunoSEQ multiplex PCR; TCRdb keeps in-frame clones, though not all of them. The table has around 150,000 clones, roughly 80% seen once. Sequenced sample: peripheral blood. These receptors all come from a woman aged 45-60 years with active or convalescent COVID-19.

Only one count was recorded for this clone. V gene TRBV6-2 or TRBV6-3 combines with J gene TRBJ2-1, with unresolved D. Germline values: CDR1 MNHEY, CDR2 SVGEGT. The length of the CDR3 is 15 residues. V was trimmed by 2 bases and J by 4 bases, leaving 12 bases between them. CDR3 in DNA: TGTGCCAGCAGTTACGGCGGCGTCCCTTACAATGAGCAGTTCTTC. It codes for CASSYGGVPYNEQFF.

The chain's CDR3 is CATRSGGPGGDTQYF. CDR3 in DNA: TGTGCCACCCGTAGCGGGGGGCCTGGAGGGGATACGCAGTATTTT. This chain joins TRBV2 and TRBJ2-3; 10 bases match TRBD2. The CDR3 length is 15 residues. CDR1 SNHLY and CDR2 FYNNEI come from the germline V gene. V was pared by 10 bases and J by 6 bases, with 13 bases of the junction left unmatched.

The J gene is TRBJ2-7, the V gene TRBV9; 10 bases align to TRBD2. The CDR3 runs to 15 residues. CDR1 and CDR2 (germline): SGDLS, YYNGEE. V shed 4 bases and J 1 base; nucleotides not matched to a gene: 5. In DNA, the CDR3 is TGTGCCAGCAGCCGACTAGCGGGCCAGTCCTACGAGCAGTACTTC. Protein product: CASSRLAGQSYEQYF.

This sequence joins TRBV4-3 and TRBJ2-7, with 8 bases identical to TRBD1. This CDR3 is built from 14 residues. Looked up from germline, CDR1 is LGHNA and CDR2 is YSLEER. After removal of 4 bases from V and 3 bases from J, the junction contained 5 bases not matched to a gene. This chain's CDR3 is CASSLGTGNYEQYF. The CDR3 DNA reads TGCGCCAGCAGCCTGGGGACAGGAAACTACGAGCAGTACTTC.